The 20 T cell receptor beta chains below come from one sample, sequenced in a study of T cell responses to AZD1222 COVID-19 vaccine. The repertoire was sequenced with immunoSEQ multiplex PCR; TCRdb's copy has only in-frame clones and lacks some. In the table there are 77,000 or so clones, about 90% of which are singletons. Here the sequenced sample was peripheral blood, taken on day 0 of MenACWY control vaccination. The receptors shown here come from an adult in good health.

The count of this clone is one. The chain is built from TRBV2 and TRBJ2-2; no firm D call. The CDR3 loop spans 13 amino acids. The V gene's germline CDR1 is SNHLY and CDR2 FYNNEI. The V end was cut by 5 bases, the J end by 1 base, with 5 bases between. The CDR3 reads CASSRENTGELFF. CDR3 DNA: TGTGCCAGCAGTAGGGAGAACACCGGGGAGCTGTTTTTT.

The chain is built from TRBV25-1 and TRBJ1-1; no clear D gene. The CDR3 contains 14 residues. V dropped 9 bases and J dropped 1 base, with 15 bases sitting between them. CDR1 MGHDK and CDR2 SYGVNS come from the germline V gene. The CDR3, as DNA: TGTGCCAGTCGTGATGACACCCAGAACACTGAAGCTTTCTTT. It yields the protein CASRDDTQNTEAFF.

V and J are TRBV28 and TRBJ1-1; D remains ambiguous. Germline V gene sequence: CDR1 MDHEN, CDR2 SYDVKM. This CDR3 has 15 amino acids. Trimming took off 1 base at V and 1 base at J, with 10 bases between the two ends. CDR3 loop: CASSLSGDTNTEAFF. DNA for the CDR3: TGTGCCAGCAGTTTATCTGGAGATACGAACACTGAAGCTTTCTTT.

The chain links TRBV4-3 to TRBJ1-6, with D unclear. CDR1 and CDR2 from the germline V gene are LGHNA and YSLEER. The length of the CDR3 is 14 residues. Between the trimmed V and J ends, which lost 1 base and 8 bases, there was a span of 9 bases. The chain's CDR3 is CASSQGEWDSPLHF. In DNA, the CDR3 is TGCGCCAGCAGCCAAGGGGAGTGGGATTCACCCCTCCACTTT.

The V gene is TRBV6-5, the J gene TRBJ2-7; 7 bases line up with TRBD1. Germline V CDR1 and CDR2: MNHEY, SVGAGI. The J segment lost 5 bases and the V segment lost 0 bases, leaving 4 bases of the junction unmatched. CDR3 size: 14 residues. The DNA of the CDR3 is TGTGCCAGCAGTTACTCCGACAGGGTCCACGAGCAGTACTTC. This translates into CASSYSDRVHEQYF.

In this sample, this clone turned up once. The J gene is TRBJ1-3, the V gene TRBV7-9; 10 bases agree with TRBD1. V lost 5 bases, J lost 3 bases, and 7 bases stayed unmatched. The CDR3 length is 16 residues. Germline CDR1 is SEHNR and CDR2 is FQNEAQ (reference sequence). The DNA for the CDR3 is TGTGCCAGCAGCCTTGGGACAGGGGAGTTTGGAAACACCATATATTTT. Its translation: CASSLGTGEFGNTIYF.

The chain carries TRBV5-1 and TRBJ2-1; TRBD2 aligns across 9 bases. With 2 bases clipped from V and 6 bases from J, the junction kept 3 bases outside the gene matches. The length of the CDR3 is 14 residues. Germline V lookup: CDR1 SGHRS, CDR2 YFSETQ. DNA for the CDR3: TGCGCCAGCAGCTTAAGCGGGAGGATCAATGAGCAGTTCTTC. Translated, it gives CASSLSGRINEQFF.

The V gene is TRBV9, the J gene TRBJ1-2, with 7 bases that match TRBD1. This CDR3 is 13 amino acids long. V lost 3 bases to trimming and J lost 4 bases; unmatched junction nucleotides: 3. The germline gives CDR1 SGDLS, CDR2 YYNGEE. The DNA for the CDR3 is TGTGCCAGCAGCGAGACAGGGACCTATGGCTACACCTTC. Translation: CASSETGTYGYTF.

On this clone itself: This sample includes further DNA sequences coding for the same CDR3. The chain carries TRBV19 and TRBJ2-1, with 9 bases lining up with TRBD2. The V and J ends lost 4 bases and 1 base, in that order; junction bases with no gene match: 5. The CDR3 extends over 16 amino acids. The germline gives CDR1 LNHDA, CDR2 SQIVND (reference sequence). The CDR3 loop is CASSRLAGLSYNEQFF. DNA for the CDR3: TGTGCCAGTAGTAGGCTAGCGGGATTGTCCTACAATGAGCAGTTCTTC.

The chain couples TRBV5-1 to TRBJ2-7; possibly TRBD1 for D (5 bases). Germline V gene sequence: CDR1 SGHRS, CDR2 YFSETQ. V lost 6 bases and J lost 3, with 13 bases in between. CDR3 length equals 13 residues. DNA for the CDR3: TGCGCCAGCAACAAGGACATAAACTACGAGCAGTACTTC. This gives the protein CASNKDINYEQYF.

The rearrangement uses TRBV19 and TRBJ2-1, with D possibly TRBD1 on 5 matching bases. Trimming shortened V by 10 bases and J by 6 bases, and 10 bases separated the two germline ends. The CDR3 has 11 amino acids. Germline CDR1 and CDR2: LNHDA and SQIVND (reference sequence). The CDR3 protein is CATRDFNEQFF. Here the CDR3 DNA reads TGTGCCACCAGGGATTTCAATGAGCAGTTCTTC.

The J gene is TRBJ2-7, the V gene TRBV28; TRBD2 agrees at 12 bases. Trimming at V came to 5 bases and at J to 5 bases, leaving 7 bases not matched to a gene. Germline V gene lookup returns CDR1 MDHEN and CDR2 SYDVKM. The CDR3 sequence is 15 residues long. The CDR3 protein is CASSLLLAGGDEQYF. For the CDR3, the DNA is TGTGCCAGCAGTCTATTACTAGCGGGGGGAGACGAGCAGTACTTC.

The chain recombines TRBV28 with TRBJ1-1, with a possible D match to TRBD1 (6 bases). Germline CDR1 is MDHEN and CDR2 is SYDVKM. The CDR3 is 14 residues long. V lost 1 base, J lost 2 bases, and 8 bases lay in between. The CDR3 sequence: CASSLYGGNTEAFF. CDR3 in DNA: TGTGCCAGCAGTTTATACGGGGGCAACACTGAAGCTTTCTTT.

The chain uses TRBV7-2 and TRBJ2-1; D might be TRBD1 (5 bases). The CDR3 is 16 residues long. Germline V gene sequence: CDR1 SGHTA, CDR2 FQGNSA. V was pared by 1 base and J by 9 bases, with 19 bases between. CDR3 region: CASSLVPGQMSGEQFF. The CDR3 region has the DNA TGTGCCAGCAGCTTAGTTCCAGGGCAGATGTCGGGTGAGCAGTTCTTC. The whole variable domain, remainder taken from reference TRBV7-2 and TRBJ2-1, is GAGVSQSPSNKVTEKGKDVELRCDPISGHTALYWYRQSLGQGLEFLIYFQGNSAPDKSGLPSDRFSAERTGGSVSTLTIQRTQQEDSAVYLCASSLVPGQMSGEQFFGPGTRLTVL.

The J gene is TRBJ1-2, the V gene TRBV6-5; D ambiguous. Germline V gives CDR1 MNHEY, CDR2 SVGAGI. V dropped 6 bases and J dropped 4 bases, with 15 bases sitting between them. The CDR3 totals 14 residues. In DNA, the CDR3 is TGTGCCAGCAGGGGGTCGGCAGTCTTCTATGGCTACACCTTC. Its translation is CASRGSAVFYGYTF.

The chain recombines TRBV5-1 with TRBJ2-1, with 10 nucleotides matching TRBD2. This CDR3 is 15 amino acids long. The V segment lost 3 bases and the J segment 4 bases; nucleotides outside the gene matches: 4. Germline CDR1 reads SGHRS; CDR2 reads YFSETQ. The CDR3 region is CASSSAGGEYNEQFF. As DNA, the CDR3 is TGCGCCAGCAGCTCAGCGGGAGGGGAATACAATGAGCAGTTCTTC. Full variable domain (rest looked up from reference TRBV5-1 and TRBJ2-1): KAGVTQTPRYLIKTRGQQVTLSCSPISGHRSVSWYQQTPGQGLQFLFEYFSETQRNKGNFPGRFSGRQFSNSRSEMNVSTLELGDSALYLCASSSAGGEYNEQFFGPGTRLTVL.

CDR3 sequence (DNA): TGTGCCAGCACCCTTGGACAGGGGAGGGAGCAGTACTTC. It translates to CASTLGQGREQYF. The chain is built from TRBV28 and TRBJ2-7; 9 bases map to TRBD1. CDR1 MDHEN and CDR2 SYDVKM come from the germline V gene. The CDR3 covers 13 residues. V dropped 7 bases and J dropped 7; count of bases not matched to a gene: 8.

The genes are TRBV6-2 or TRBV6-3 and TRBJ1-5; D unclear. The CDR3 is made up of 14 amino acids. Germline lookup yields CDR1 MNHEY and CDR2 SVGEGT. V shed 7 bases and J shed 2 bases, with 12 bases lying between them. This CDR3 is CASTPTMGNQPQHF. DNA for the CDR3: TGTGCCAGCACCCCTACCATGGGCAATCAGCCCCAGCATTTT.

The chain links TRBV28 to TRBJ1-1, with D possibly being TRBD1 (5 bases). The CDR3 runs 13 residues. The V end lost 3 bases, the J end lost 8 bases, and 13 bases lay between the germline ends. The germline V gene encodes CDR1 MDHEN and CDR2 SYDVKM. Here the CDR3 DNA reads TGTGCCAGCAGTTTCGCCGGGACTGACGAAGCTTTCTTT. Its protein product is CASSFAGTDEAFF.

The chain carries TRBV6-5 and TRBJ1-5; tentative D call: TRBD1 (6 bases). The V and J ends lost 5 bases and 4 bases respectively, with 9 bases between them. Germline lookup yields CDR1 MNHEY and CDR2 SVGAGI. The CDR3 length is 13 residues. The CDR3 DNA reads as TGTGCCAGCAGTACAGGGACAAATCAGCCCCAGCATTTT. This encodes CASSTGTNQPQHF.